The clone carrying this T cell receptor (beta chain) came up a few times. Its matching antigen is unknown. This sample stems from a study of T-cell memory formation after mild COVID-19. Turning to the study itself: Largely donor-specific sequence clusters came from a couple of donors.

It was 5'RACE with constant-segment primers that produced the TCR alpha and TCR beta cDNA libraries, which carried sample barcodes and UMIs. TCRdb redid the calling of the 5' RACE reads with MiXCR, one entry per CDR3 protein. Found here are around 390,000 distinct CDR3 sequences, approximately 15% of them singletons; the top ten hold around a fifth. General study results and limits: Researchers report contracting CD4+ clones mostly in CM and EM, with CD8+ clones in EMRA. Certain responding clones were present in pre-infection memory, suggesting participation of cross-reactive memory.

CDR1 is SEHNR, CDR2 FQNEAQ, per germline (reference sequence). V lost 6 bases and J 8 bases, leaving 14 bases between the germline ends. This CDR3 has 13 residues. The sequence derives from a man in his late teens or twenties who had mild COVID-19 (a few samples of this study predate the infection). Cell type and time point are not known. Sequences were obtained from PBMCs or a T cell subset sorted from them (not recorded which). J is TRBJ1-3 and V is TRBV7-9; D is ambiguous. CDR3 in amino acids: CASRREPSDTIYF. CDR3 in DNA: TGTGCCAGCAGGAGGGAACCATCCGACACCATATATTTT.